The TCR beta chain described here comes from a study of OX40 agonist ivuxolimab in advanced cancers. General notes on the study: Ivuxolimab was a fully human IgG2 agonistic monoclonal antibody targeting the costimulatory receptor OX40 (CD134). Intravenous ivuxolimab was administered to patients every 2 weeks at six dose levels: 0.01, 0.1, 0.3, 1.5, 3 and 10 mg/kg. Of the roughly 51 dose-escalation patients, hepatocellular carcinoma was present in 19, melanoma in around 15, renal cell carcinoma in 9 and head and neck cancer in 9. In the dose-escalation cohort, approximately 83% of patients were male, and the mean age was roughly 56 years with a range of roughly 23 to 90. Prior anti-PD-1, anti-PD-L1 or anti-CTLA-4 therapy was permitted, and about 40% of dose-escalation patients had received checkpoint inhibitors. Three dose-escalation patients achieved partial responses, one with hepatocellular carcinoma and two with cutaneous melanoma. Peripheral TCRbeta sequencing was intended to test whether TCR sequence diversity was altered and clonal T-cell expansion was caused by ivuxolimab. The paper covers the monotherapy dose-escalation part of the phase I ivuxolimab trial, which included N ≈ 50 patients.

A note on this clone: Its specific antigen is unknown. It has no much larger one-base neighbor in the sample; base qualities were not kept.

The paper's findings and limits, for the study overall: Low levels of normalized T-cell clonal expansion were also shown by some nonresponding patients. In the 0.1-3.0 mg/kg groups, partial responders were among the patients with the lowest normalized peripheral clonal expansion, particularly in CD8+ T cells. After ivuxolimab, expanded clones were on average more numerous among CD8+ T cells than among CD4+ T cells. At doses of 0.1 to 3.0 mg/kg, clonal expansion of both CD4+ and CD8+ T cells in blood was seen between baseline and week 6. The antigen specificity of the peripheral T cells that underwent clonal expansion was not determined.

Genomic DNA was extracted from sorted cells for sequencing of the TCRbeta CDR3 region. TCRbeta CDR3 regions were sequenced using the immunoSEQ Assay. Entries here come from immuneACCESS through TCRdb and include only in-frame sequences with V and J called. Some clones fail to appear in such tables; in the studies checked, an unresolved V gene covers under half of the shortfall, and the cause of the remainder is unknown. The sample yields 30,000 or so clones; 75% to 90% were counted once. The top ten clonotypes cover approximately 33% of the sample. Per the germline V gene, LGHNA is the CDR1 and YSLEER is the CDR2. Inclusive of the bounding cysteine and phenylalanine, the CDR3 is 16 residues long. CDR3 DNA is the only sequence kept; it has 48 bases, read in frame from the first base. The trim is 2 bases for V and 2 bases for J, with a gap of 14 bases between the germline ends. Patients with a history of autoimmune disease or receiving systemic immunosuppression were excluded from the trial. Peripheral blood for TCR sequencing was collected from all dose cohorts at baseline, on cycle 4 day 1, and on cycle 7 day 1. The samples were taken from a phase I, first-in-human, multicenter, open-label dose-escalation trial of ivuxolimab. The trial enrolled adults with locally advanced or metastatic head and neck squamous cell, hepatocellular, melanoma or renal cell carcinoma. Before TCR sequencing, CD4+ T cells and CD8+ T cells from peripheral blood were sorted into separate populations.

This chain is built from TRBV4-3 and TRBJ2-3; no D segment can be confidently identified. The sequence was obtained from an adult with an advanced solid tumor such as melanoma, head and neck, liver or kidney cancer. The sequencing here drew on CD4+ or CD8+ T cells sorted from blood, taken in a trial of the OX40 agonist ivuxolimab. In nucleotides, the sequence is TGCGCCAGCAGCCAACAGGTGGCCCTCATCACAGATACGCAGTATTTT. This yields the protein CASSQQVALITDTQYF.